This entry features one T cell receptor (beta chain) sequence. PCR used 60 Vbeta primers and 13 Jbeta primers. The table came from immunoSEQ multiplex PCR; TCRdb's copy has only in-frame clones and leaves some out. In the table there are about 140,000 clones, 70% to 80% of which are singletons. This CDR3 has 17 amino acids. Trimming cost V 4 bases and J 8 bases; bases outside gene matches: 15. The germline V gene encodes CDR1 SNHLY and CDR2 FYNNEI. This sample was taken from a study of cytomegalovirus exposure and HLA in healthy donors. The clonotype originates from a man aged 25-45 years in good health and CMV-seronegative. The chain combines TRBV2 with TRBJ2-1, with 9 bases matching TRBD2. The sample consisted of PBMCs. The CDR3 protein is CASSVIGRAGGGDEQFF. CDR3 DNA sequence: TGTGCCAGCAGTGTAATCGGACGGGCGGGAGGGGGAGATGAGCAGTTCTTC.